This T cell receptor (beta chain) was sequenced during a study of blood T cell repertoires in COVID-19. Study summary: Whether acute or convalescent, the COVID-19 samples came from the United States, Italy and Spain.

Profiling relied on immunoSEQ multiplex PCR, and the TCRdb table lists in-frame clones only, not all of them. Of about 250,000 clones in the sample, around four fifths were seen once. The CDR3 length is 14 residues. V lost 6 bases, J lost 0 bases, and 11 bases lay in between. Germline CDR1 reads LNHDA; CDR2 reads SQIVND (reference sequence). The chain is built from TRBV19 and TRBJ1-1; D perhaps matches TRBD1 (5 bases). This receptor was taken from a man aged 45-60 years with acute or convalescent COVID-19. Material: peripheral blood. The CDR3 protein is CASSLGLLNTEAFF. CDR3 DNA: TGTGCCAGTAGCCTGGGACTCTTGAACACTGAAGCTTTCTTT.